This paragraph reports one T cell receptor beta chain. Its antigen is not known. The data stem from a study of cytomegalovirus exposure and HLA in healthy donors. The CDR3 is made up of 17 amino acids. V lost 0 bases to trimming and J lost 2 bases; unmatched junction nucleotides: 10. In germline, CDR1 is SGHRS, CDR2 YFSETQ. The PCR was carried out with 60 Vbeta primers and 13 Jbeta primers. TCRdb keeps only in-frame clones here, not all; method: immunoSEQ multiplex PCR. The data show roughly 180,000 clones, roughly 74% seen once. General study results and limits: With later analysis, a missense DCLRE1C variant became linked to TCR beta V- and J-gene trimming.

The rearrangement uses TRBV5-1 and TRBJ2-7, with 8 bases that match TRBD1. This TCR was recovered from a female donor in good health and CMV-seronegative. Sequencing used PBMCs. CDR3 sequence: CASSLGGQAFGTYEQYF. CDR3 nucleotides: TGCGCCAGCAGCTTGGGGGGACAGGCCTTTGGAACCTACGAGCAGTACTTC.